The T cell receptor beta chain under discussion was sequenced for a study of technical replicates of blood from a few donors. Sequencing was performed with immunoSEQ multiplex PCR; in TCRdb, only in-frame clones are kept and a portion is missing. The data contain 60,000 to 90,000 clones, nearly 98% of them singletons. This clone was seen only a few times. This receptor was identified in a human donor in good health. The sample comprised T cells isolated from PBMCs.

CDR3 nucleotides: TGTGCCAGCAGTGGAGGAGGCGGGAGGCGTACCGGGGAGCTGTTTTTT. Translation: CASSGGGGRRTGELFF. V is TRBV2 and J is TRBJ2-2; 8 nucleotides line up with TRBD2. The CDR3 is made up of 16 amino acids. V was clipped by 4 bases and J by 5 bases; unmatched bases: 9. CDR1 is SNHLY and CDR2 is FYNNEI in the germline V gene.